These T cell receptor beta chains were read from a single sample in a study of blood T cell repertoires in COVID-19. Method: immunoSEQ multiplex PCR; TCRdb's copy keeps in-frame clones and lacks some. The table shows some 320,000 clones, with about 90% occurring only once. The sample comprised PBMCs or T cells enriched from blood (not recorded which). The receptors shown here come from a woman between 50 and 59 years old who had been exposed to COVID-19. Each CDR3 is given with its conserved first and last residue. The D gene is left open where the match is weak. Size is omitted from some rows. Given values are once, few, many or a class for expanded clones.

V gene	J gene	clone size	D gene	CDR3 protein	CDR3 DNA
TRBV12-3/TRBV12-4	TRBJ2-7	.	.	CASQGLSYEQYF	TGTGCCAGCCAGGGACTCTCCTACGAGCAGTACTTC
TRBV6-1	TRBJ1-5	.	TRBD1	CASSDPDRDYHHQHF	TGTGCCAGCAGTGACCCCGACAGGGATTATCATCACCAGCATTTT
TRBV5-1	TRBJ1-1	.	.	CASSRDSGNTEAFF	TGCGCCAGCAGTCGGGACTCGGGGAACACTGAAGCTTTCTTT
TRBV19	TRBJ2-1	.	TRBD1	CASSIGGGYEQFF	TGTGCCAGTAGTATAGGAGGGGGCTATGAGCAGTTCTTC
TRBV6-1	TRBJ2-4	.	.	CASSEAWRLAKNIQYF	TGTGCCAGCAGTGAAGCATGGAGGTTGGCCAAAAACATTCAGTACTTC
TRBV9	TRBJ2-2	.	TRBD2	CASSPLAGGNTGELFF	TGTGCCAGCAGCCCGCTAGCGGGGGGGAACACCGGGGAGCTGTTTTTT
TRBV2	TRBJ2-7	.	TRBD1	CASSPTGQYYEQYF	TGTGCCAGCAGTCCGACAGGGCAATACTACGAGCAGTACTTC
TRBV28	TRBJ1-1	.	TRBD1	CASSGTGGRTEAFF	TGTGCCAGCAGTGGGACAGGGGGTCGGACTGAAGCTTTCTTT
TRBV28	TRBJ1-2	.	TRBD1	CASSTRGSLFYGYTF	TGTGCCAGCAGTACCAGGGGGTCACTTTTTTATGGCTACACCTTC
TRBV19	TRBJ2-2	.	.	CASSIAGGLSGELFF	TGTGCCAGTAGTATAGCTGGGGGCTTGTCCGGGGAGCTGTTTTTT
TRBV11-2	TRBJ1-4	.	.	CASSLAGGVEEKLFF	TGTGCCAGCAGCTTAGCGGGGGGTGTTGAGGAAAAACTGTTTTTT
TRBV7-6	TRBJ2-2	once	TRBD2	CASSLDPSGGYTGELFF	TGTGCCAGCAGCTTAGATCCTAGCGGGGGATACACCGGGGAGCTGTTTTTT
TRBV28	TRBJ1-1	once	.	CASKLRARNTEAFF	TGTGCCAGCAAGCTCAGGGCTAGGAACACTGAAGCTTTCTTT
TRBV19	TRBJ1-5	.	.	CATERGTSKAGNQPQHF	TGTGCCACCGAGAGGGGGACCTCCAAAGCGGGCAATCAGCCCCAGCATTTT
TRBV28	TRBJ1-5	once	TRBD1	CASKPGTVNQPQHF	TGTGCCAGCAAACCCGGGACAGTCAATCAGCCCCAGCATTTT
TRBV6-6	TRBJ2-6	.	TRBD2	CASSSRGLAGLSGANVLTF	TGTGCCAGCAGCTCACGGGGGCTAGCGGGGCTCTCTGGGGCCAACGTCCTGACTTTC
TRBV6-1	TRBJ1-2	.	TRBD1	CASSEWDRGRDYGYTF	TGTGCCAGCAGTGAATGGGACAGGGGACGGGACTATGGCTACACCTTC
TRBV19	TRBJ1-3	.	.	CASKDSPSGNTIYF	TGTGCCAGCAAGGACAGCCCCAGTGGAAACACCATATATTTT
TRBV19	TRBJ1-5	.	TRBD1	CASGTGLAQPQHF	TGTGCCAGTGGGACAGGGCTGGCTCAGCCCCAGCATTTT
TRBV6-5	TRBJ2-3	.	.	CASSYSNRGLTDTQYF	TGTGCCAGCAGTTACTCGAACAGGGGACTCACAGATACGCAGTATTTT
TRBV18	TRBJ2-1	once	.	CASSPPNDQEQFF	TGTGCCAGCTCACCACCCAACGATCAGGAGCAGTTCTTC
TRBV6-1	TRBJ2-3	few	TRBD2	CASSASGGFSTDTQYF	TGTGCCAGCAGTGCGAGCGGGGGGTTTAGCACAGATACGCAGTATTTT
TRBV7-9	TRBJ2-7	.	.	CASSGTGWLEQYF	TGTGCCAGCAGCGGAACAGGGTGGCTCGAGCAGTACTTC
TRBV2	TRBJ2-7	.	.	CASSDGLAKTYEQYF	TGTGCCAGCAGTGATGGTCTAGCGAAAACCTACGAGCAGTACTTC
TRBV2	TRBJ1-6	.	.	CASSEYRPESPLHF	TGTGCCAGCAGTGAATACAGGCCGGAGTCACCCCTCCACTTT
TRBV5-4	TRBJ2-7	.	TRBD2	CASSSPGGSYEQYF	TGTGCCAGCAGCTCCCCGGGGGGCTCCTACGAGCAGTACTTC
TRBV11-2	TRBJ1-6	.	TRBD1	CASSLAGTANSPLHF	TGTGCCAGCAGCTTAGCGGGGACAGCTAATTCACCCCTCCACTTT
TRBV28	TRBJ1-4	.	TRBD1	CASSFSDRSGKLFF	TGTGCCAGCAGTTTCTCGGACAGGTCGGGAAAACTGTTTTTT
TRBV3-1/TRBV3-2	TRBJ1-1	once	.	CASGGGKNTEAFF	TGTGCCAGCGGGGGAGGGAAGAACACTGAAGCTTTCTTT
TRBV20-1	TRBJ2-7	.	TRBD1	CSASRQGATYEQYF	TGCAGTGCTAGTCGGCAGGGGGCAACCTACGAGCAGTACTTC
TRBV5-1	TRBJ1-1	.	.	CASSLGENTEAFF	TGCGCCAGCAGCTTGGGCGAGAACACTGAAGCTTTCTTT
TRBV19	TRBJ1-5	.	.	CASRRDGQRKHF	TGTGCCAGTAGAAGGGATGGACAAAGAAAGCATTTT
TRBV11-1	TRBJ1-1	.	.	CASSERKRDLNTEAFF	TGTGCCAGCAGCGAACGAAAACGGGACTTGAACACTGAAGCTTTCTTT
TRBV2	TRBJ1-4	.	TRBD1	CASSRDRFGFGEKLFF	TGTGCCAGCAGTAGGGACAGGTTTGGTTTTGGTGAAAAACTGTTTTTT
TRBV27	TRBJ2-1	.	TRBD2	CASSLSGLANEQFF	TGTGCCAGCAGTTTATCCGGACTAGCCAATGAGCAGTTCTTC
TRBV5-6	TRBJ1-5	.	TRBD1	CASSLARQGRSNQPQHF	TGTGCCAGCAGCTTGGCTCGACAGGGTAGAAGCAATCAGCCCCAGCATTTT
TRBV28	TRBJ1-6	.	.	CASSLDSSYNSPLHF	TGTGCCAGCAGCCTGGACAGCTCCTATAATTCACCCCTCCACTTT
TRBV28	TRBJ2-4	.	TRBD1	CASRNRGQAKNIQYF	TGTGCCAGCAGAAACAGGGGCCAGGCCAAAAACATTCAGTACTTC
TRBV18	TRBJ2-5	.	TRBD1	CASSRDRQETQYF	TGTGCCAGCTCACGGGACAGACAAGAGACCCAGTACTTC